These 25 T cell receptor beta chains were sequenced from one sample in a study of cytomegalovirus exposure and HLA in healthy donors. PCR primers comprised 60 Vbeta and 13 Jbeta primers. TCRdb keeps only in-frame clones here, not all; method: immunoSEQ multiplex PCR. The repertoire holds some 150,000 clones, with about 70% as singletons. Source material: PBMCs. The receptors were sampled from a man between 18 and 29 years old in good health and CMV-seronegative.

This clone has more than one count but fewer than ten. The genes are TRBV6-4 and TRBJ2-1, with TRBD2 matching 7 bases. V shed 7 bases, J shed 4 bases, and the junction held 10 bases outside the gene matches. Germline-derived CDR1 and CDR2 are MRHNA and SNTAGT. CDR3 length: 15 amino acids. The CDR3 protein is CASIRAGTLYNEQFF. The CDR3, as DNA: TGTGCCAGCATTAGAGCGGGAACCCTTTACAATGAGCAGTTCTTC.

The J gene is TRBJ1-4, the V gene TRBV4-1; D gene uncertain. V dropped 0 bases and J dropped 10 bases, with 18 bases sitting between them. The CDR3 is 16 residues long. The germline V gene has CDR1 MGHRA and CDR2 YSYEKL. CDR3 DNA: TGCGCCAGCAGCCAAGATAAAACTTCATCAAGAGGAAAACTGTTTTTT. Its protein is CASSQDKTSSRGKLFF.

This chain uses TRBV6-4 with TRBJ1-2, with TRBD1 as a possible D gene (6 bases). Germline V lookup: CDR1 MRHNA, CDR2 SNTAGT. V lost 0 bases and J lost 0, with 8 bases in between. CDR3 size: 15 residues. Here the CDR3 DNA reads TGTGCCAGCAGTGACTCGGGGGCAGCTAACTATGGCTACACCTTC. It yields the protein CASSDSGAANYGYTF.

V is TRBV6-6 and J is TRBJ2-5, with TRBD2 matching 8 bases. The germline V gene encodes CDR1 MNHNY and CDR2 SVGAGI (reference sequence). V was pared by 6 bases and J by 2 bases, with 5 bases of the junction left unmatched. This CDR3 is built from 14 residues. The CDR3 loop is CASSRLAPQETQYF. CDR3 coding DNA: TGTGCCAGCAGCCGACTAGCGCCGCAAGAGACCCAGTACTTC.

This clone was recorded once. The rearrangement uses TRBV2 and TRBJ2-6; TRBD2 is a possible D gene (7 bases). From germline, CDR1 is SNHLY and CDR2 FYNNEI. Deletions cut 6 bases from V and 2 bases from J, with 17 bases between. The CDR3 covers 17 residues. Here the CDR3 DNA reads TGTGCCAGCAGACCCAGGGGAGGGGTCGCTGGGGCCAACGTCCTGACTTTC. It encodes CASRPRGGVAGANVLTF.

This chain joins TRBV5-5 and TRBJ2-6; D perhaps matches TRBD2 (5 bases). The length of the CDR3 is 14 residues. CDR1 is SGHKS and CDR2 is YYEKEE in the germline V gene (reference sequence). The V end was cut by 2 bases, the J end by 11 bases, with 14 bases between. The CDR3 is CASSFGPEGDVLTF. The CDR3 DNA reads TGTGCCAGCAGCTTCGGGCCTGAGGGCGACGTCCTGACTTTC.

The chain carries TRBV28 and TRBJ2-7; weak D call: TRBD1 (5 bases). This CDR3 spans 12 amino acids. Trimming removed 8 bases from V and 2 bases from J, with 10 bases in between. From germline, CDR1 is MDHEN and CDR2 SYDVKM. The DNA of the CDR3 is TGTGCCAGCGCGACAGTAACCTACGAGCAGTACTTC. Amino acid sequence: CASATVTYEQYF.

The rearrangement uses TRBV7-9 and TRBJ2-7, with TRBD2 identical over 9 bases. The length of the CDR3 is 14 residues. With 5 bases clipped from V and 2 bases from J, the junction kept 4 bases outside the gene matches. Looked up from germline, CDR1 is SEHNR and CDR2 is FQNEAQ (reference sequence). Here the CDR3 DNA reads TGTGCCAGCAGCCCGACTAGCGGCCCCTACGAGCAGTACTTC. Encoded protein: CASSPTSGPYEQYF.

The chain has TRBV30 and TRBJ2-5; TRBD1 might be the D (6 bases). V was trimmed by 7 bases and J by 2 bases, leaving 17 bases between them. CDR1 is GTSNPN and CDR2 is SVGIG in the germline V gene (reference sequence). CDR3 length: 14 amino acids. The CDR3 DNA reads as TGTGCCTTTCTTCCCCGGGACACACAAGAGACCCAGTACTTC. The encoded protein is CAFLPRDTQETQYF.

This clone has only one observation. This chain links TRBV30 with TRBJ1-2; no clear D. Germline V gives CDR1 GTSNPN, CDR2 SVGIG (reference sequence). The CDR3 is 15 amino acids. V was cut by 1 base and J by 3 bases, with 15 bases left in between. The CDR3 region is CAWSESLPSDYGYTF. In nucleotides, the CDR3 is TGTGCCTGGAGTGAATCCCTCCCCAGCGACTATGGCTACACCTTC. Supplemented by reference TRBV30 and TRBJ1-2, the full variable domain reads SQTIHQWPATLVQPVGSPLSLECTVEGTSNPNLYWYRQAAGRGLQLLFYSVGIGQISSEVPQNLSASRPQDRQFILSSKKLLLSDSGFYLCAWSESLPSDYGYTFGSGTRLTVV.

The chain recombines TRBV4-1 with TRBJ2-7, with 7 nucleotides matching TRBD1. The CDR3 contains 16 residues. Germline assignment: CDR1 MGHRA and CDR2 YSYEKL. V lost 0 bases to trimming and J lost 6 bases; unmatched junction nucleotides: 11. The CDR3 loop reads CASSQESRTGLREQYF. The CDR3 DNA sequence: TGCGCCAGCAGCCAAGAGTCCCGGACAGGTTTACGCGAGCAGTACTTC.

This chain links TRBV30 with TRBJ1-3, with D unresolved. The CDR3 loop spans 16 amino acids. Looked up from germline, CDR1 is GTSNPN and CDR2 is SVGIG (reference sequence). The V end was cut by 0 bases, the J end by 4 bases, with 16 bases between. The CDR3 protein is CAWSVQPAWAGNTIYF. CDR3 nucleotide sequence: TGTGCCTGGAGTGTACAGCCGGCCTGGGCGGGAAACACCATATATTTT.

The chain joins TRBV30 to TRBJ1-1; D remains ambiguous. From germline, CDR1 is GTSNPN and CDR2 SVGIG (reference sequence). Trimming stripped 0 bases from V and 10 bases from J, with 21 bases between. The CDR3 loop spans 15 amino acids. CDR3 in amino acids: CAWSVNWPGPTSAFF. The CDR3 DNA sequence: TGTGCCTGGAGTGTGAACTGGCCGGGTCCTACTTCAGCTTTCTTT. The whole variable domain, remainder taken from reference TRBV30 and TRBJ1-1, is SQTIHQWPATLVQPVGSPLSLECTVEGTSNPNLYWYRQAAGRGLQLLFYSVGIGQISSEVPQNLSASRPQDRQFILSSKKLLLSDSGFYLCAWSVNWPGPTSAFFGQGTRLTVV.

J is TRBJ2-5 and V is TRBV30, with no clear D. The CDR3 loop spans 13 amino acids. Per the germline V gene, CDR1 is GTSNPN and CDR2 is SVGIG (reference sequence). The germline V and J ends were trimmed by 0 bases and 4 bases, with 9 bases remaining between them. CDR3 nucleotides: TGTGCCTGGAGTGTGCGGCACTTAGAGACCCAGTACTTC. Its protein is CAWSVRHLETQYF.

This sequence joins TRBV5-1 and TRBJ2-3, with 8 bases lining up with TRBD2. The germline V gene has CDR1 SGHRS and CDR2 YFSETQ. This CDR3 has 14 residues. Germline trimming cut 0 bases from V and 6 bases from J; bases unmatched to any gene: 3. CDR3 nucleotides: TGCGCCAGCAGCTTGGCCTCGGGAGGGGATACGCAGTATTTT. It encodes CASSLASGGDTQYF.

This chain joins TRBV7-8 and TRBJ1-5; D is unresolved. The V end lost 0 bases, the J end lost 7 bases, and 4 bases lay between the germline ends. The germline V gene encodes CDR1 SGHVS and CDR2 FQNEAQ. The CDR3 covers 12 residues. The CDR3 sequence is CASSLASQPQHF. The CDR3 DNA follows: TGTGCCAGCAGCTTAGCGAGCCAGCCCCAGCATTTT. Supplemented by reference TRBV7-8 and TRBJ1-5, the full variable domain reads GAGVSQSPRYKVAKRGQDVALRCDPISGHVSLFWYQQALGQGPEFLTYFQNEAQLDKSGLPSDRFFAERPEGSVSTLKIQRTQQEDSAVYLCASSLASQPQHFGDGTRLSIL.

As for this clone: Other DNA sequences within the sample encode an identical CDR3. The rearrangement links TRBV6-5 to TRBJ1-5, with D uncertain. The CDR3 runs to 15 residues. Looked up from germline, CDR1 is MNHEY and CDR2 is SVGAGI. V lost 2 bases and J 2 bases, leaving 10 bases between the germline ends. The CDR3 coding sequence is TGTGCCAGCAGTTACAGCGGCGGAGGCAATCAGCCCCAGCATTTT. Translation: CASSYSGGGNQPQHF.

The chain is built from TRBV11-2 and TRBJ1-2; no definite D call. The germline V gene encodes CDR1 SGHAT and CDR2 FQNNGV. V lost 7 bases and J lost 4, with 10 bases in between. This CDR3 has 12 residues. The chain's CDR3 is CASTGEGYGYTF. DNA of the CDR3: TGTGCCAGCACCGGGGAGGGCTATGGCTACACCTTC.

V is TRBV30 and J is TRBJ2-7; D unresolved. Germline V lookup: CDR1 GTSNPN, CDR2 SVGIG (reference sequence). Trimming pared 0 bases from V and 0 bases from J, leaving 9 bases between. The CDR3 has 14 residues. The CDR3 region has the DNA TGTGCCTGGAGTGTTTATGGTAGCTCCTACGAGCAGTACTTC. Translation gives CAWSVYGSSYEQYF.

This clone turned up a few times. The gene calls are TRBV6-1 and TRBJ2-7; TRBD2 aligns across 11 bases. This CDR3 has 14 residues. V shed 7 bases, J shed 2 bases, and the junction held 4 bases outside the gene matches. Germline loops: CDR1 MNHNS, CDR2 SASEGT. CDR3 sequence (DNA): TGTGCCAGCATACTAGCGGGAGCCCCCTACGAGCAGTACTTC. Its protein is CASILAGAPYEQYF.

This clone was seen only once. The J gene is TRBJ2-7, the V gene TRBV5-1; D might be TRBD1 (5 bases). Trimming left V 0 bases short and J 6 bases short, with 13 bases between. The CDR3 is 14 amino acids. Per germline, CDR1 SGHRS and CDR2 YFSETQ. In DNA, the CDR3 is TGCGCCAGCAGCTTGGTAGGGGCCCCGGGCGAGCAGTACTTC. It translates to CASSLVGAPGEQYF.

This rearrangement joins TRBV6-6 to TRBJ1-1; D remains ambiguous. Trimming took off 0 bases at V and 1 base at J, with 6 bases between the two ends. CDR3 length: 14 amino acids. Germline values: CDR1 MNHNY, CDR2 SVGAGI (reference sequence). The DNA for the CDR3 is TGTGCCAGCAGTTACTCGAGGGAGAACACTGAAGCTTTCTTT. Residues: CASSYSRENTEAFF.

This clone was counted once. V is TRBV7-9 and J is TRBJ2-1, with TRBD2 matching 11 bases. J gave up 7 bases and V 3 bases, and 5 bases lay outside the gene matches. The CDR3 is made up of 15 amino acids. Per the germline V gene, CDR1 is SEHNR and CDR2 is FQNEAQ (reference sequence). The CDR3 protein is CASSFPGLAENEQFF. CDR3 DNA sequence: TGTGCCAGCAGCTTCCCGGGACTAGCGGAAAATGAGCAGTTCTTC.

The chain joins TRBV5-1 to TRBJ1-2; 12 bases match TRBD1. This CDR3 region has 16 residues. Germline loops: CDR1 SGHRS, CDR2 YFSETQ. V was clipped by 4 bases and J by 3 bases; unmatched bases: 7. The CDR3: CASSPGQGAYDYGYTF. For the CDR3, the DNA is TGCGCCAGCAGCCCGGGACAGGGGGCGTATGACTATGGCTACACCTTC.

This clone was picked up a small number of times. This chain connects TRBV21-1 to TRBJ1-6; the table calls TRBD1, which could not be checked here. TRBV21-1 is reported as a pseudogene. This CDR3 has 16 amino acids. CDR3 nucleotides: TGTGCCAGCAGCAATGGGCTCCCCTCCTATAATTCACCCCTCCACTTT. Protein sequence: CASSNGLPSYNSPLHF.